This note documents a single T cell receptor (beta chain) sequence. Its antigen is not known. The data are from a study of T-cell memory formation after mild COVID-19. Study background: The study found TCR clusters largely donor specific.

V trimming: 3 bases; J trimming: 8 bases; junction bases outside the gene matches: 9. CDR1 SQVTM and CDR2 ANQGSEA come from the germline V gene. The CDR3 loop spans 14 amino acids. Whole-study findings and limits: Contracting clones localized mainly to CM and EM when CD4+ and mainly to EMRA when CD8+. The pre-infection memory compartment contained some responding clones, suggesting cross-reactive memory joined.

Amplification by 5'RACE using constant-segment primers produced TCR alpha and TCR beta cDNA libraries that carried sample barcodes and UMIs. Using its own MiXCR run on the 5' RACE reads, TCRdb lists one record per CDR3 protein. In the table there are 550,000 to 650,000 distinct CDR3 sequences, about 18% of which are singletons. Sequencing used PBMCs or a T cell subset sorted from them (not recorded which). This receptor was identified in an adult woman who had mild COVID-19 (a few samples of this study predate the infection). Cell type and time point are not known. The chain is built from TRBV29-1 and TRBJ2-1; 8 bases agree with TRBD2. The CDR3 DNA is TGCAGCGTTGACATGGCTAGCGGGTTCTATGAGCAGTTCTTC. It codes for CSVDMASGFYEQFF.